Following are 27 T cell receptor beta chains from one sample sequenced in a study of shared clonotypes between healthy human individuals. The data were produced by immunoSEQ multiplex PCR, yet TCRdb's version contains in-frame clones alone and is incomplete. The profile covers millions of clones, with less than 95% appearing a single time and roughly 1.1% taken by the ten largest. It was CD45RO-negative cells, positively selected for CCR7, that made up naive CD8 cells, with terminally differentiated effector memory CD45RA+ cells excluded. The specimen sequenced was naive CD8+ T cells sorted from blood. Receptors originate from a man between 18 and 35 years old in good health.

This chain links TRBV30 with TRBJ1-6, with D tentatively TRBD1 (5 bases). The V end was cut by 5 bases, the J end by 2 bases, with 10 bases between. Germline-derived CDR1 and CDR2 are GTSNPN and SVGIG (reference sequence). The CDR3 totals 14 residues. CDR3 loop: CAWQIGAYNSPLHF. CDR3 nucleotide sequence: TGTGCCTGGCAAATAGGGGCCTATAATTCACCCCTCCACTTT.

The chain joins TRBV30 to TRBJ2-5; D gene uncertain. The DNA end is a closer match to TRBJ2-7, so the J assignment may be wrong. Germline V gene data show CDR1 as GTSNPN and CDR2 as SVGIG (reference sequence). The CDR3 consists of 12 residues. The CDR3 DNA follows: TGTGCCTGGACCGGATCTCACTACGAGCAGTACTTC. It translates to CAWTGSHYEQYF.

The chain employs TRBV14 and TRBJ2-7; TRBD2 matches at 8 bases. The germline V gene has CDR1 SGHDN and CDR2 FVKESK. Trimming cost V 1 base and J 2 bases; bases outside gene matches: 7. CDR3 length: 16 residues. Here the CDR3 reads CASSQGGGLAAYEQYF. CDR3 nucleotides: TGTGCCAGCAGCCAAGGCGGTGGACTAGCCGCCTACGAGCAGTACTTC.

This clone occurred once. The CDR3 loop reads CASSLWGDKEKLFF. The CDR3 nucleotides read TGTGCCAGCAGTTTATGGGGGGATAAGGAAAAACTGTTTTTT. The chain couples TRBV27 to TRBJ1-4; perhaps TRBD1 as D (5 bases). The CDR3 loop spans 14 amino acids. V gave up 1 base and J gave up 8 bases, with 11 bases separating them. Germline V gives CDR1 MNHEY, CDR2 SMNVEV (reference sequence).

The CDR3 coding sequence is TGTGCCAGCAGCTTAGGCAGGGCGAGCAATCAGCCCCAGCATTTT. Residues: CASSLGRASNQPQHF. The rearrangement joins TRBV7-6 to TRBJ1-5; D might be TRBD1 (5 bases). V dropped 1 base and J dropped 1 base, with 8 bases sitting between them. Germline V gene data show CDR1 as SGHVS and CDR2 as FNYEAQ. The CDR3 runs 15 residues.

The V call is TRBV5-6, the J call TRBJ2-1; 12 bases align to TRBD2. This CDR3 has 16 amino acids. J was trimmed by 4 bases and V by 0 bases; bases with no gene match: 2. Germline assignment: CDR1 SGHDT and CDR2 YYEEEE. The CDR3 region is CASSLGTSGAYNEQFF. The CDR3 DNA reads TGTGCCAGCAGCTTGGGGACTAGCGGGGCATACAATGAGCAGTTCTTC.

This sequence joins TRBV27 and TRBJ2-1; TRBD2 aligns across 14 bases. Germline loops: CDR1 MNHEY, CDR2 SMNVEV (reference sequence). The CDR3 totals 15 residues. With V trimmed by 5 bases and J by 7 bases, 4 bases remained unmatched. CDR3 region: CASSETSGGVNEQFF. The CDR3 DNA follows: TGTGCCAGCAGTGAGACTAGCGGGGGGGTGAATGAGCAGTTCTTC.

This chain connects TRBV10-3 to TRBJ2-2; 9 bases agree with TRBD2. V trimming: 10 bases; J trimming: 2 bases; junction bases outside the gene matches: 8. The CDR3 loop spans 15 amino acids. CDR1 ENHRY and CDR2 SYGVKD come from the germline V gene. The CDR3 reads CATRAGGLNTGELFF. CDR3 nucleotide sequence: TGTGCCACGAGAGCGGGAGGCCTTAACACCGGGGAGCTGTTTTTT.

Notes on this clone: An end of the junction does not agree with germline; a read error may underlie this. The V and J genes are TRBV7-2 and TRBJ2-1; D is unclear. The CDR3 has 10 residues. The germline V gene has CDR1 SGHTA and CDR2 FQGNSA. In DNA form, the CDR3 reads TGTGCCAGCGGCTTTAATGAGCAGTTCTTC. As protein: CASGFNEQFF. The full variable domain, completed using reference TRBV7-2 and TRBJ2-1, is GAGVSQSPSNKVTEKGKDVELRCDPISGHTALYWYRQSLGQGLEFLIYFQGNSAPDKSGLPSDRFSAERTGGSVSTLTIQRTQQEDSAVYLCASGFNEQFFGPGTRLTVL.

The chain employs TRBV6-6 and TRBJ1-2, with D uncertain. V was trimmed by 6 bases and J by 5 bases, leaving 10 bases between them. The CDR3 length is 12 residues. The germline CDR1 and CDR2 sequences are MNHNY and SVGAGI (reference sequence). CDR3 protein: CASSPNAYGYTF. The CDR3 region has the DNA TGTGCCAGCAGCCCCAACGCATATGGCTACACCTTC.

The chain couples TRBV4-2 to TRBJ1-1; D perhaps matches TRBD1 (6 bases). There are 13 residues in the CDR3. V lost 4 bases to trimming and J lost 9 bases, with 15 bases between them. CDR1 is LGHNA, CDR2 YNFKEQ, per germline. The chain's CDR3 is CASSLADSLKAFF. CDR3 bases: TGTGCCAGCAGCCTAGCGGACAGCCTTAAAGCTTTCTTT.

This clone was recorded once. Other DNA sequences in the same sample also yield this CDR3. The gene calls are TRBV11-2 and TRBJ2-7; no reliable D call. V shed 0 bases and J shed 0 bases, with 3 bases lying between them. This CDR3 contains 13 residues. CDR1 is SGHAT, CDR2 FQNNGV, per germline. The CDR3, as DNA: TGTGCCAGCAGCTTAGATGGCTCCTACGAGCAGTACTTC. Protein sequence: CASSLDGSYEQYF.

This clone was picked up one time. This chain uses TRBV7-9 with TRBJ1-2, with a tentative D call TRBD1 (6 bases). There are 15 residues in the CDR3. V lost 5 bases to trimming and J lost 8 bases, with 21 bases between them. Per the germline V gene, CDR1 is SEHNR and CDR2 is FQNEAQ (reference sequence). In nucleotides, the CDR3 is TGTGCCAGCAGCGGCGAGTTACAGGGATTTGGCGGCTACACCTTC. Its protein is CASSGELQGFGGYTF.

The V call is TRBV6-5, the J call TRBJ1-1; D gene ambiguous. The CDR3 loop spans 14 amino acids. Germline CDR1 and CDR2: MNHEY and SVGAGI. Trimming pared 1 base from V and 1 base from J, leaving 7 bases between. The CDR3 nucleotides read TGTGCCAGCAGTTACTTAGAGACGAACACTGAAGCTTTCTTT. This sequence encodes CASSYLETNTEAFF.

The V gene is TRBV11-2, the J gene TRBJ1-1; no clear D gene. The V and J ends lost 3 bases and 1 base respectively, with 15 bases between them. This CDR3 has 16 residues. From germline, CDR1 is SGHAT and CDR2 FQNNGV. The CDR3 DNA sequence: TGTGCCAGCAGCTTCTCGACGGGTTTGGGGAACACTGAAGCTTTCTTT. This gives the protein CASSFSTGLGNTEAFF.

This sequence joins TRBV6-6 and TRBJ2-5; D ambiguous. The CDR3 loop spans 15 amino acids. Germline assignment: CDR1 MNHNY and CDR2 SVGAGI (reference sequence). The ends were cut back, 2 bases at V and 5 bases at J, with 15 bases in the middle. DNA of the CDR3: TGTGCCAGCAGTTACGACTCCAATGAGTCGGAGACCCAGTACTTC. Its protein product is CASSYDSNESETQYF.

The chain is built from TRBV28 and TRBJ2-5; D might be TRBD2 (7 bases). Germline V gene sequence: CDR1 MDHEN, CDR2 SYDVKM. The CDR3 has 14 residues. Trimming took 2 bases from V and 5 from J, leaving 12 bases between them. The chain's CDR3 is CASSLSRGGETQYF. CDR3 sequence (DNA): TGTGCCAGCAGTTTAAGTAGGGGGGGCGAGACCCAGTACTTC.

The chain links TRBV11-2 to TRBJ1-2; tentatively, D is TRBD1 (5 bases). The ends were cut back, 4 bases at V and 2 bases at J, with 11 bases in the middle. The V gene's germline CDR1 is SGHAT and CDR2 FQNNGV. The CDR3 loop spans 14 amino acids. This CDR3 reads CASSSPGRNYGYTF. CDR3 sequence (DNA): TGTGCCAGCAGCTCTCCGGGACGAAACTATGGCTACACCTTC.

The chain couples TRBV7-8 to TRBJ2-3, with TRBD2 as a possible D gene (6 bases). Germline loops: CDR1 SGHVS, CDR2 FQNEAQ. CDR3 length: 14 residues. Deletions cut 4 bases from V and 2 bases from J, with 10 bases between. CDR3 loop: CASSYGGFTDTQYF. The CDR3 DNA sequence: TGTGCCAGCAGCTACGGGGGATTCACAGATACGCAGTATTTT. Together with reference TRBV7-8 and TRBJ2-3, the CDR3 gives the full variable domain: GAGVSQSPRYKVAKRGQDVALRCDPISGHVSLFWYQQALGQGPEFLTYFQNEAQLDKSGLPSDRFFAERPEGSVSTLKIQRTQQEDSAVYLCASSYGGFTDTQYFGPGTRLTVL.

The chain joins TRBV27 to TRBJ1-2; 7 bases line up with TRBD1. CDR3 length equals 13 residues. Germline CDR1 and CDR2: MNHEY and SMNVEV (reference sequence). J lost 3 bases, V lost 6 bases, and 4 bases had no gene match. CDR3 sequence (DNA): TGTGCCAGCAGGCGACAGGGCGACTATGGCTACACCTTC. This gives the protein CASRRQGDYGYTF.

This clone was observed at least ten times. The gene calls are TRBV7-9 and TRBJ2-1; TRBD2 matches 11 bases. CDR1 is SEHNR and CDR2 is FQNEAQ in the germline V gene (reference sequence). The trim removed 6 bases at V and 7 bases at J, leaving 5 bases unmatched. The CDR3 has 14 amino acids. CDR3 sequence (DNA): TGTGCCAGCAGGACTAGCGGGATATTAAATGAGCAGTTCTTC. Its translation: CASRTSGILNEQFF.

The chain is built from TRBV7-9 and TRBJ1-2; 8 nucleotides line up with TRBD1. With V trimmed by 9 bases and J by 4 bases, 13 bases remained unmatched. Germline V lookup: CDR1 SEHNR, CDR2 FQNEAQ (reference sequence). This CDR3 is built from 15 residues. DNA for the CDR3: TGTGCCAGTGGCGCAGGGACAGGCCATTCCTATGGCTACACCTTC. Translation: CASGAGTGHSYGYTF.

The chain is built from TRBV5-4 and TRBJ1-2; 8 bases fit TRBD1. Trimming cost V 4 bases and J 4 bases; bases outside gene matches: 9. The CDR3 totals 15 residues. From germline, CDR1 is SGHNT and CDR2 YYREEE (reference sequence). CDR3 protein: CASSEFRGQGYGYTF. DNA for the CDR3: TGTGCCAGCAGCGAATTCAGGGGGCAGGGCTATGGCTACACCTTC.

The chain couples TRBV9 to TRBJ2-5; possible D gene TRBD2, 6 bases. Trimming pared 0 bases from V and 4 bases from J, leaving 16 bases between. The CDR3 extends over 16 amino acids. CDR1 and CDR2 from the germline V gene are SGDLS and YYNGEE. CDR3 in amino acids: CASSVEPLTGGETQYF. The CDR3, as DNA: TGTGCCAGCAGCGTAGAGCCCCTAACCGGGGGAGAGACCCAGTACTTC.

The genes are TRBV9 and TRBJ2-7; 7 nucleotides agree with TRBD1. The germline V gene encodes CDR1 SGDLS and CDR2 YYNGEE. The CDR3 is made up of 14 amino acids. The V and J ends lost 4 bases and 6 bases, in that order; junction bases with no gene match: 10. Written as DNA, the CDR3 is TGTGCCAGCAGCCCTACCGGGACAGCGTTCGAGCAGTACTTC. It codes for CASSPTGTAFEQYF.

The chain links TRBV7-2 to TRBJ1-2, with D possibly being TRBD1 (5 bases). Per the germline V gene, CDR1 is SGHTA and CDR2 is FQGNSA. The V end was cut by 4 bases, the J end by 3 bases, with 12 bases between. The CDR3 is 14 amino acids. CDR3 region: CASSWPGEDYGYTF. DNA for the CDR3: TGTGCCAGCAGCTGGCCGGGGGAGGACTATGGCTACACCTTC.

This CDR3 reads CAIGESSYNSPLHF. The CDR3 nucleotides are TGTGCCATAGGGGAGAGCTCCTATAATTCACCCCTCCACTTT. The chain is built from TRBV6-1 and TRBJ1-6; D possibly corresponds to TRBD1 (5 bases). CDR3 length: 14 residues. Trimming took 10 bases from V and 0 from J, leaving 10 bases between them. Germline CDR1 MNHNS, CDR2 SASEGT.